These 15 T cell receptor beta chains came from one sample sequenced in a study of T cell responses to AZD1222 COVID-19 vaccine. Only in-frame clones appear in the TCRdb table, and some are missing; sequencing was by immunoSEQ multiplex PCR. The sample contains approximately 110,000 clones, 92% of which appear only once. Sequencing used peripheral blood, obtained 28 days after the second AZD1222 dose. These receptors were collected from an adult who received the AZD1222 COVID-19 vaccine.

V gene TRBV10-1 combines with J gene TRBJ1-1, with D maybe TRBD1 (5 bases). The CDR3 is made up of 13 amino acids. Germline CDR1 WNHNN, CDR2 SYGVQD (reference sequence). V dropped 6 bases and J dropped 6 bases, with 14 bases sitting between them. The chain's CDR3 is CASSRDRYAEAFF. CDR3 bases: TGCGCCAGCAGCCGGGACCGGTACGCTGAAGCTTTCTTT.

The V and J genes are TRBV10-3 and TRBJ2-7; TRBD2 might be the D (6 bases). The germline CDR1 and CDR2 sequences are ENHRY and SYGVKD. The CDR3 is 14 amino acids. V lost 3 bases to trimming and J lost 2 bases, with 11 bases between them. This chain's CDR3 is CAISEGRGTYEQYF. CDR3 nucleotide sequence: TGTGCCATCAGTGAAGGTCGGGGGACCTACGAGCAGTACTTC.

The chain joins TRBV4-1 to TRBJ1-4; 10 bases align to TRBD1. The CDR3 runs 17 residues. CDR1 and CDR2 (germline): MGHRA, YSYEKL. V lost 1 base to trimming and J lost 8 bases; unmatched junction nucleotides: 10. CDR3 residues: CASSQGALGTGDEKLFF. The CDR3 DNA is TGCGCCAGCAGCCAAGGGGCCCTGGGGACAGGGGACGAAAAACTGTTTTTT.

This chain joins TRBV10-2 and TRBJ1-1, with a weak D call TRBD1 (6 bases). V gave up 10 bases and J gave up 0 bases, with 21 bases separating them. CDR1 and CDR2 from the germline V gene are WSHSY and SAAADI. The CDR3 sequence is 16 residues long. The CDR3: CATLGGGLSMNTEAFF. CDR3 coding DNA: TGCGCCACCCTCGGAGGGGGGCTATCCATGAACACTGAAGCTTTCTTT.

The CDR3 nucleotides read TGTGCCAGCAGTGTAGCGGCCGGCAGGGGTGAGCAGTTCTTC. Residues: CASSVAAGRGEQFF. This chain joins TRBV2 and TRBJ2-1, with D tentatively TRBD1 or TRBD2 (6 bases each). Trimming removed 4 bases from V and 9 bases from J, with 16 bases in between. The CDR3 covers 14 residues. Germline CDR1 SNHLY, CDR2 FYNNEI.

This rearrangement joins TRBV19 to TRBJ2-3, with D perhaps matching TRBD1 (6 bases). The CDR3 runs to 17 residues. Looked up from germline, CDR1 is LNHDA and CDR2 is SQIVND (reference sequence). The ends were cut back, 5 bases at V and 0 bases at J, with 18 bases in the middle. The CDR3 is CASSWGTHTTSTDTQYF. CDR3 nucleotides: TGTGCCAGTAGTTGGGGGACACACACGACTAGCACAGATACGCAGTATTTT.

The chain has TRBV5-1 and TRBJ2-7, with D maybe TRBD2 (6 bases). Trimming pared 0 bases from V and 6 bases from J, leaving 13 bases between. CDR1 and CDR2 from the germline V gene are SGHRS and YFSETQ. The CDR3 is made up of 14 amino acids. CDR3 sequence (DNA): TGCGCCAGCAGCTTGGGGGGGACTGGCCTCGAGCAGTACTTC. Residues: CASSLGGTGLEQYF.

This chain joins TRBV5-6 and TRBJ2-5; no firm D call. V lost 3 bases and J 1 base, leaving 7 bases between the germline ends. The germline gives CDR1 SGHDT, CDR2 YYEEEE. The CDR3 is 13 residues long. The CDR3 DNA is TGTGCCAGCAGCTCCTGGGCCCAAGAGACCCAGTACTTC. It encodes CASSSWAQETQYF.

This clone was recorded once. This chain joins TRBV7-9 and TRBJ2-5; D uncertain. The CDR3 is made up of 14 amino acids. With 1 base removed from V and 5 bases from J, the gap between germline ends came to 11 bases. In germline, CDR1 is SEHNR, CDR2 FQNEAQ (reference sequence). CDR3 sequence reads: CASSLEVAFETQYF. The CDR3 nucleotides read TGTGCCAGCAGCTTAGAGGTGGCGTTCGAGACCCAGTACTTC.

This chain joins TRBV10-3 and TRBJ2-7, with 9 positions matching TRBD1. Per the germline V gene, CDR1 is ENHRY and CDR2 is SYGVKD. This CDR3 spans 14 amino acids. The CDR3 nucleotides read TGTGCAGTAAGACGGGACAGGGAAACCTACGAGCAGTACTTC. This translates into CAVRRDRETYEQYF.

The rearrangement links TRBV4-1 to TRBJ2-3; 9 bases are shared with TRBD2. The J segment lost 4 bases and the V segment lost 0 bases, leaving 11 bases of the junction unmatched. This CDR3 contains 18 residues. The germline V gene has CDR1 MGHRA and CDR2 YSYEKL. This chain's CDR3 is CASSQDLKRGVGADTQYF. The CDR3 DNA reads as TGCGCCAGCAGCCAAGATCTTAAGCGGGGGGTCGGGGCAGATACGCAGTATTTT.

This rearrangement joins TRBV5-6 to TRBJ2-3; maybe TRBD2 (5 bases). V gave up 4 bases and J gave up 1 base, with 16 bases separating them. The germline V gene has CDR1 SGHDT and CDR2 YYEEEE. This CDR3 comprises 16 residues. The CDR3 coding sequence is TGTGCCAGCAGCACTCGGGATAGCGCCCGCACAGATACGCAGTATTTT. Its protein is CASSTRDSARTDTQYF.

Comment on this clone: A much larger clone differs by one base, so this may be a read error. This sample also contains other DNA sequences that code for the same CDR3. The genes are TRBV7-9 and TRBJ2-5, with D hard to call. Germline assignment: CDR1 SEHNR and CDR2 FQNEAQ (reference sequence). The CDR3 length is 12 residues. The V gene lost 2 bases and the J gene lost 1 base, with 2 bases spanning the gap. The CDR3 DNA reads as TGTGCCAGCAGCTTAACCCAAGAGACCCAGTACTTC. Its protein is CASSLTQETQYF.

This clone was recorded a few times. The chain joins TRBV28 to TRBJ1-1; D not resolved. The CDR3 has 12 amino acids. CDR1 is MDHEN, CDR2 SYDVKM, per germline. Deletions cut 5 bases from V and 10 bases from J, with 14 bases between. The CDR3 sequence: CASSKTQEVAFF. CDR3 DNA sequence: TGTGCCAGCAGTAAGACCCAGGAGGTAGCTTTCTTT. The whole variable domain, filled in from reference TRBV28 and TRBJ1-1, reads DVKVTQSSRYLVKRTGEKVFLECVQDMDHENMFWYRQDPGLGLRLIYFSYDVKMKEKGDIPEGYSVSREKKERFSLILESASTNQTSMYLCASSKTQEVAFFGQGTRLTVV.

The rearrangement joins TRBV28 to TRBJ2-7, with D possibly TRBD2 on 7 matching bases. Germline CDR1 is MDHEN and CDR2 is SYDVKM. With 11 bases removed from V and 3 bases from J, the gap between germline ends came to 17 bases. The CDR3 loop spans 13 amino acids. CDR3 sequence: CAVSGGGNYEQYF. The CDR3 DNA sequence: TGTGCCGTATCGGGGGGCGGGAACTACGAGCAGTACTTC.